The 5 T cell receptor beta chains reported below all come from one sample, sequenced in a study of blood T cell repertoires in COVID-19. The data were produced by immunoSEQ multiplex PCR, yet TCRdb's version contains in-frame clones alone and is incomplete. The repertoire holds around 400,000 clones, more than 70% seen once, with 1.4% in the top ten. The sample taken for sequencing was PBMCs or T cells enriched from blood (not recorded which). The receptors shown here come from a woman under 30 who had been exposed to COVID-19.

The CDR3 region is CASSEQLSNQPQHF. In DNA form, the CDR3 reads TGTGCCAGCAGTGAACAACTTAGCAATCAGCCCCAGCATTTT. V usage is TRBV2 and J usage is TRBJ1-5; D remains unclear. V gave up 2 bases and J gave up 0 bases, with 5 bases separating them. Germline V gives CDR1 SNHLY, CDR2 FYNNEI. The CDR3 has 14 residues.

The genes are TRBV5-4 and TRBJ2-7; TRBD1 is a possible D gene (6 bases). V lost 0 bases, J lost 2 bases, and 12 bases lay in between. CDR3 length: 15 amino acids. Germline V gene sequence: CDR1 SGHNT, CDR2 YYREEE (reference sequence). The CDR3: CASSLGTVAPYEQYF. As DNA, the CDR3 is TGTGCCAGCAGCTTGGGGACAGTAGCCCCCTACGAGCAGTACTTC. Variable domain in full (rest from reference TRBV5-4 and TRBJ2-7): ETGVTQSPTHLIKTRGQQVTLRCSSQSGHNTVSWYQQALGQGPQFIFQYYREEENGRGNFPPRFSGLQFPNYSSELNVNALELDDSALYLCASSLGTVAPYEQYFGPGTRLTVT.

CDR3 region: CASSPGPQGTYEQYF. The DNA for the CDR3 is TGTGCCAGCTCACCGGGTCCACAGGGAACCTACGAGCAGTACTTC. J is TRBJ2-7 and V is TRBV18, with TRBD1 as a possible D gene (6 bases). From germline, CDR1 is KGHSH and CDR2 LQKENI. The CDR3 loop spans 15 amino acids. Trimming cost V 3 bases and J 2 bases, with 14 bases left between them.

As to this clone: Other nucleotide sequences in the sample specify the same CDR3. J is TRBJ2-7 and V is TRBV9; D not certain. The germline V and J ends were trimmed by 0 bases and 3 bases, with 4 bases remaining between them. The CDR3 spans 12 residues. Germline CDR1 and CDR2: SGDLS and YYNGEE. CDR3 sequence: CASSVDNYEQYF. In nucleotides, the CDR3 is TGTGCCAGCAGCGTAGATAACTACGAGCAGTACTTC.

The gene calls are TRBV18 and TRBJ1-1; 7 bases line up with TRBD1. CDR1 is KGHSH, CDR2 LQKENI, per germline. The CDR3 loop spans 15 amino acids. Trimming removed 5 bases from V and 0 bases from J; junction bases left unmatched: 6. CDR3 bases: TGTGCCAGCTCATTAGGACAGGCACTGAACACTGAAGCTTTCTTT. As protein: CASSLGQALNTEAFF.